The rows below give T cell receptor beta chains drawn from one sample of a study of T cells in Graves' hyperthyroidism and ophthalmopathy. One entry per CDR3 protein results from TCRdb running MiXCR on the multiplex PCR reads. This table holds 300,000 to 450,000 distinct CDR3 sequences, around 15% found once. Sequencing used blood. Source of these receptors: a woman in her 30s with Graves' ophthalmopathy. CDR3s include the opening cysteine and the closing phenylalanine or tryptophan. The D gene is left open where the match is weak. Expanded clones are given a class, and other clones once, few, many or no size at all.

TGTGCCAGCAGTTTTCTCGGGGCTGGAAACACCATATATTTT,CASSFLGAGNTIYF,many,-,TRBJ1-3,TRBV12-3/TRBV12-4
TGCAGTGCCCCGGACAGGGGGCAGATGGGGGAGCTGTTTTTT,CSAPDRGQMGELFF,many,TRBD1,TRBJ2-2,TRBV20-1
TGTGCCGGCAGCTTAGGAGAGGGGCTTTCCTACGAGCAGTACTTC,CAGSLGEGLSYEQYF,-,-,TRBJ2-7,TRBV11-3
TGTGCCAGTACCACTCACGAGGGACTCCCTCAGCCCCAGCATTTT,CASTTHEGLPQPQHF,once,-,TRBJ1-5,TRBV19
TGTGCCAGCAGTTATTCGAGAACTGAAGCTTTCTTT,CASSYSRTEAFF,many,-,TRBJ1-1,TRBV6-6
TGTGCCAGCAGTTCTATGGACTCTAGCTCCTATAATTCACCCCTCCACTTT,CASSSMDSSSYNSPLHF,few,-,TRBJ1-6,TRBV12-3/TRBV12-4
TGTGCCAGCAGGGACCCGTCGAAGTACGAGCAGTACTTC,CASRDPSKYEQYF,once,-,TRBJ2-7,TRBV2
TGTGCCAGCAGCTCCGGGACAAGTCAAACCGGGGAGCTGTTTTTT,CASSSGTSQTGELFF,many,-,TRBJ2-2,TRBV6-1
TGTGCCAGCTCTCCATCTCAGGAGGGGAAAAACTATGGCTACACCTTC,CASSPSQEGKNYGYTF,many,-,TRBJ1-2,TRBV18
TGTGCCAGCAGTTACTTACAGGACCTCCGAAACACTGAAGCTTTCTTT,CASSYLQDLRNTEAFF,once,-,TRBJ1-1,TRBV6-2/TRBV6-3
TGTGCCAGCAGTCTCCCCCCTGAGCAGTTCTTC,CASSLPPEQFF,many,-,TRBJ2-1,TRBV2
TGTGCCAGCAGTTCCGAGACAGGGCCCACCGGGGAGCTGTTTTTT,CASSSETGPTGELFF,many,TRBD1,TRBJ2-2,TRBV6-5
TGCAGTGCTACAAAACGAACAAAGGCCGCTGAAAAACTGTTTTTT,CSATKRTKAAEKLFF,many,-,TRBJ1-4,TRBV20-1
TGTGCCAGCACTGGGACGGATAACCAAGAGACCCAGTACTTC,CASTGTDNQETQYF,many,-,TRBJ2-5,TRBV2
TGTGCCAGCACCTTGCACAACAATGAGCAGTTCTTC,CASTLHNNEQFF,many,-,TRBJ2-1,TRBV6-1
TGTGCCAGTAGTCCGAAGGACAGGGGAATTGATGGCTACACCTTC,CASSPKDRGIDGYTF,few,TRBD1,TRBJ1-2,TRBV19
TGTGCCAGCAGCCAAACCGGGACAGGGCTCGACGAGCAGTACTTC,CASSQTGTGLDEQYF,many,TRBD1,TRBJ2-7,TRBV13
TGTGCCAGCAGTGGAGGACTAGCAACAAGTGCGACCCAGTACTTC,CASSGGLATSATQYF,many,TRBD2,TRBJ2-5,TRBV6-1
TGTGCCAGCAGCTATACAACAGATACGCAGTATTTT,CASSYTTDTQYF,many,-,TRBJ2-3,TRBV11-3
TGTGCCAGCAGCTTAGGGGGACAGTATAATTCACCCCTCCACTTT,CASSLGGQYNSPLHF,few,TRBD1,TRBJ1-6,TRBV11-3
TGTGCCAGCACCGACACGGGGGGCACAGATACGCAGTATTTT,CASTDTGGTDTQYF,-,-,TRBJ2-3,TRBV12-3/TRBV12-4
TGTGCCAGCAGCTGGATTCAGGGTTCCTACGAGCAGTACTTC,CASSWIQGSYEQYF,-,-,TRBJ2-7,TRBV7-9
TGTGCCAGCACATCGGTCGGGGACCTCTACGAGCAGTACTTC,CASTSVGDLYEQYF,many,-,TRBJ2-7,TRBV6-2/TRBV6-3
TGTGCCAGCAGTTCAAGGCCCCCTTCCTGGGGGAAAGAGACCCAGTACTTC,CASSSRPPSWGKETQYF,many,-,TRBJ2-5,TRBV6-2/TRBV6-3
TGCGCCAGCAGCTTGGGGGAACAGGCCGGGCGTCCGTATTTT,CASSLGEQAGRPYF,few,-,TRBJ2-3,TRBV5-1
TGTGCCAGCAGCTTTCCGACCACAGGTAAAGCGGTGGTCGCCGGGACTGAAGCTTTCTTT,CASSFPTTGKAVVAGTEAFF,many,-,TRBJ1-1,TRBV11-2
TGTGCCAGCAGCTTAAGGGGGGAGGGGGGACAGGGAGTGCACGGTCGCAATCAGCCCCAGCATTTT,CASSLRGEGGQGVHGRNQPQHF,many,TRBD1,TRBJ1-5,TRBV7-8
TGTGCCAGCAGCCTAAAAAGCGGGGTGAACACTGAAGCTTTCTTT,CASSLKSGVNTEAFF,many,-,TRBJ1-1,TRBV4-2
TGTGCCAGCAGAGAAAACGGACAGGGGGACTCTGGAAACACCATATATTTT,CASRENGQGDSGNTIYF,-,TRBD1,TRBJ1-3,TRBV6-1
TGTGCCAGCAGTTTAGGAGGTGGAATCACAGATACGCAGTATTTT,CASSLGGGITDTQYF,many,-,TRBJ2-3,TRBV12-3/TRBV12-4
TGTGCCTGGTACCGCCTCCAGGGTGGCAATCAGCCCCAGCATTTT,CAWYRLQGGNQPQHF,many,-,TRBJ1-5,TRBV30
TGTGCCAGCAAGATGGGCTCACCTCTCTATGGCTACACCTTC,CASKMGSPLYGYTF,many,-,TRBJ1-2,TRBV28
TGTGCCAGCTCACCACCTTTTTGGGACTTCCAAGAGACCCAGTACTTC,CASSPPFWDFQETQYF,many,-,TRBJ2-5,TRBV18
TGTGCCAGCCATACCGGGTTAGGGAATTGGGCGGCTGGAAACACCATATATTTT,CASHTGLGNWAAGNTIYF,many,-,TRBJ1-3,TRBV2
TGTGCCAGCAGCTCCCACAGATACCGGGACAGGGGGCCTTCACCCCTCCACTTT,CASSSHRYRDRGPSPLHF,many,TRBD1,TRBJ1-6,TRBV7-2
TGTGCCAGTAGTATACAGGGCGCCGCTGTAGGCTCTGGGGCCAACGTCCTGACTTTC,CASSIQGAAVGSGANVLTF,few,-,TRBJ2-6,TRBV19
TGTGCCAGCACCAAGGACAGCTCGATGGAGACCCAGTACTTC,CASTKDSSMETQYF,many,-,TRBJ2-5,TRBV7-8
TGTGCCAGTAGTATTACAAGGCAACTGGGCATCGATGAGCAGTTCTTC,CASSITRQLGIDEQFF,few,-,TRBJ2-1,TRBV19
TGTGCCTGGAGTTTAGGGGTTTATAGCTATGGCTACACCTTC,CAWSLGVYSYGYTF,many,-,TRBJ1-2,TRBV30
TGTGCCAGCAGGACCGGCCCGGGGGCCAATGAGCAGTTCTTC,CASRTGPGANEQFF,many,-,TRBJ2-1,TRBV7-3
TGCAGTGCCAGGCCAGCGCAACAGCCCCAGCATTTT,CSARPAQQPQHF,many,-,TRBJ1-5,TRBV20-1
TGTGCCAGCGAAGTAGCGGGGGATACGCAGTATTTT,CASEVAGDTQYF,once,TRBD2,TRBJ2-3,TRBV3-1
TGCAGTGCCTCGGGGACTAGCGTCACAGATACGCAGTATTTT,CSASGTSVTDTQYF,-,TRBD2,TRBJ2-3,TRBV20-1
TGTGCCAGTAGTATAGATCGGCCGGGACTAGCGGACCACACAGATACGCAGTATTTT,CASSIDRPGLADHTDTQYF,few,TRBD2,TRBJ2-3,TRBV19